What follows are 8 T cell receptor beta chains derived from one specimen sequenced in a study of shared clonotypes between healthy human individuals. Profiling relied on immunoSEQ multiplex PCR, and the TCRdb table lists in-frame clones only, not all of them. The data contain a few million clones, around 90% of them singletons. The sample was naive CD4+ T cells sorted from blood. Subset specified: CD45RA+ positively selected. The source is a man aged 18 to 29 in good health.

V usage is TRBV7-2 and J usage is TRBJ2-3; 8 bases agree with TRBD2. The V gene end was trimmed by 6 bases and the J gene end by 1 base; junction bases not matched to a gene: 6. The CDR3 has 15 amino acids. Germline V lookup: CDR1 SGHTA, CDR2 FQGNSA. CDR3 DNA sequence: TGTGCCAGCAGACCGACTAGCGTTGGCACAGATACGCAGTATTTT. It translates to CASRPTSVGTDTQYF.

This chain joins TRBV5-1 and TRBJ1-1, with D maybe TRBD1 (5 bases). Trimming left V 4 bases short and J 2 bases short, with 12 bases between. The CDR3 consists of 14 residues. The germline V gene encodes CDR1 SGHRS and CDR2 YFSETQ. CDR3 sequence: CASSPDSTNTEAFF. In DNA form, the CDR3 reads TGCGCCAGCAGCCCAGACAGCACCAACACTGAAGCTTTCTTT.

This chain joins TRBV5-1 and TRBJ2-5, with 7 bases aligning to TRBD2. Unmatched junction bases numbered 10, after V lost 5 bases and J lost 9 bases. This CDR3 has 13 residues. CDR1 is SGHRS, CDR2 YFSETQ, per germline. The CDR3 sequence is CASSSGEGRAQYF. CDR3 sequence (DNA): TGCGCCAGCAGTTCGGGGGAAGGGAGGGCCCAGTACTTC.

This clone was picked up one time. The gene calls are TRBV28 and TRBJ2-5; 7 bases agree with TRBD2. The V and J ends lost 7 bases and 2 bases, in that order; junction bases with no gene match: 13. This CDR3 region has 16 residues. Germline CDR1 and CDR2: MDHEN and SYDVKM. The CDR3 sequence: CASTSFLAARQETQYF. The CDR3, as DNA: TGTGCCAGCACCTCTTTCCTAGCGGCCAGGCAAGAGACCCAGTACTTC.

Details on this clone: This sample includes further DNA sequences coding for the same CDR3. The chain carries TRBV5-6 and TRBJ2-3; D remains ambiguous. CDR1 is SGHDT, CDR2 YYEEEE, per germline. V was cut by 0 bases and J by 4 bases, with 3 bases left in between. This CDR3 spans 12 amino acids. The CDR3 coding sequence is TGTGCCAGCAGCTTGGTCTCAGATACGCAGTATTTT. Encoded protein: CASSLVSDTQYF.

The chain combines TRBV30 with TRBJ2-5; TRBD1 or TRBD2 may be the D gene (6 bases each). The J call may be faulty, since TRBJ2-7 better matches the DNA end. In germline, CDR1 is GTSNPN, CDR2 SVGIG (reference sequence). The CDR3 is made up of 14 amino acids. CDR3 in amino acids: CAWSWGAESYEQYF. For the CDR3, the DNA is TGTGCCTGGAGCTGGGGGGCGGAGAGCTACGAGCAGTACTTC.

J is TRBJ2-1 and V is TRBV18; D may be TRBD1 or TRBD2 (5 bases each). The CDR3 is 13 residues long. Germline CDR1 and CDR2: KGHSH and LQKENI. Trimming left V 3 bases short and J 11 bases short, with 14 bases between. CDR3 protein: CASSPDLGTQQFF. Written as DNA, the CDR3 is TGTGCCAGCTCACCGGATCTAGGGACCCAGCAGTTCTTC.

V gene TRBV5-4 combines with J gene TRBJ2-5, with 7 bases matching TRBD1. Trimming removed 4 bases from V and 13 bases from J; junction bases left unmatched: 19. CDR1 SGHNT and CDR2 YYREEE come from the germline V gene (reference sequence). The CDR3 sequence is 15 residues long. The chain's CDR3 is CASSPAGTAFPESYF. Written as DNA, the CDR3 is TGTGCCAGCAGCCCCGCCGGGACAGCCTTCCCAGAGTCGTACTTC.